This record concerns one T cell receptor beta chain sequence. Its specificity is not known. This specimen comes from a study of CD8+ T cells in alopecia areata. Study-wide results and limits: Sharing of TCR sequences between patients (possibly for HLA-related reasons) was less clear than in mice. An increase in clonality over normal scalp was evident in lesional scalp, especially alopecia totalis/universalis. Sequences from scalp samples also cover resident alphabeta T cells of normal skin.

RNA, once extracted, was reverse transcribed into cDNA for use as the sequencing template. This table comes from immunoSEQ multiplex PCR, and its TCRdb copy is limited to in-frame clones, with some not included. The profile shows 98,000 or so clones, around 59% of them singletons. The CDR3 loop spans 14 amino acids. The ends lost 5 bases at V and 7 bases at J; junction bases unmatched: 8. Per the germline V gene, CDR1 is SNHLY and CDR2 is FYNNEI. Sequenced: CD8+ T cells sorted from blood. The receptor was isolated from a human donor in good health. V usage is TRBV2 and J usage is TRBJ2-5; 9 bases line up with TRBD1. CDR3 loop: CASSLPGQGGTQYF. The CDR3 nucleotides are TGTGCCAGCAGTTTGCCGGGACAGGGAGGGACCCAGTACTTC.